This is a list of T cell receptor beta chains from one sample in a study of shared T cell receptors in the human thymus. TCRdb's table, derived via immunoSEQ multiplex PCR, lists solely in-frame clones and lacks some. The table includes hundreds of thousands of clones, roughly 88% detected once. A further study also used this sample, focusing on human thymus T cells.

Sample: thymocytes. The receptors were gathered from a boy younger than two with a congenital heart defect. Both conserved end residues are part of each CDR3. D genes are given only for firm matches. Only some rows state a clone size, as once, few, many or a class for expanded clones.

D | length | J | V | size | DNA | CDR3
TRBD2 | 12 | TRBJ2-7 | TRBV30 | NA | TGTGCCTGGGGGGTCGGGGGGGGCGTGGGGTACTTC | CAWGVGGGVGYF
TRBD1 | 18 | TRBJ1-3 | TRBV10-2 | NA | TGCGCCAGCAGTGAGCCCATACAGGGGAATGCGCCAGGAAACACCATATATTTT | CASSEPIQGNAPGNTIYF
NA | 16 | TRBJ2-7 | TRBV28 | NA | TGTGCCAGCAGTTTCCCGGACAGGAGGGCCTCCTACGAGCAGTACTTC | CASSFPDRRASYEQYF
TRBD1 | 13 | TRBJ1-2 | TRBV5-8 | NA | TGTGCCAGCAGGTGGGGACAGGTGGATGGCTACACCTTC | CASRWGQVDGYTF
NA | 15 | TRBJ2-5 | TRBV7-2 | NA | TGTGCCAGCAGCTGCCCTGGACAGAACCAAGAGACCCAGTACTTC | CASSCPGQNQETQYF
TRBD1 | 17 | TRBJ2-6 | TRBV4-3 | NA | TGCGCCAGCAGCCAAGACAAAAGGGGGCTAGGGGCCAACGTCCTGACTTTC | CASSQDKRGLGANVLTF
NA | 14 | TRBJ2-7 | TRBV4-1 | NA | TGCGCCAGCAGCCCTCCCTGGCGGGACTACGAGCAGTACTTC | CASSPPWRDYEQYF
TRBD2 | 16 | TRBJ2-5 | TRBV12-5 | NA | TGTGCTAGTGGTTTGGTACGGGCTAGCGGGAGTGAGACCCAGTACTTC | CASGLVRASGSETQYF
TRBD1 | 14 | TRBJ1-1 | TRBV7-9 | NA | TGTGCCAGCAGCGAGCCGAGGGGGCGGACTGAAGCTTTCTTT | CASSEPRGRTEAFF
TRBD2 | 13 | TRBJ2-1 | TRBV9 | NA | TGTGCCAGCAGCAGAGGGGAGGGGTATGAGCAGTTCTTC | CASSRGEGYEQFF
TRBD2 | 21 | TRBJ2-3 | TRBV2 | NA | TGTGCCAGCAGTGAAGGTCCCGCTAGCGGTACTACCCATGGAGGCACAGATACGCAGTATTTT | CASSEGPASGTTHGGTDTQYF
NA | 11 | TRBJ2-7 | TRBV18 | NA | TGTGCCAGCTCTCAATCAGGGGAGCAGTACTTC | CASSQSGEQYF
NA | 17 | TRBJ2-5 | TRBV15 | NA | TGTGCCACCAGCAGAGATCGCGAGAAGAAGTACCAAGAGACCCAGTACTTC | CATSRDREKKYQETQYF
NA | 17 | TRBJ1-5 | TRBV28 | NA | TGTGCCAGCAGTGCCCCTCTTAGAGGGGGTCCCGGACAGCCCCAGCATTTT | CASSAPLRGGPGQPQHF
TRBD1 | 15 | TRBJ2-7 | TRBV6-1 | NA | TGTGCCAGCACCGCGGGCAGGGGGTCTTCCTACGAGCAGTACTTC | CASTAGRGSSYEQYF
NA | 12 | TRBJ2-2 | TRBV29-1 | NA | TGCAGCGTCACTGCAGGGGACGGGGAGCTGTTTTTT | CSVTAGDGELFF
TRBD1 | 15 | TRBJ2-3 | TRBV7-9 | few | TGTGCCAGCAGCTCAGAGGGACAGTTCACAGATACGCAGTATTTT | CASSSEGQFTDTQYF
NA | 12 | TRBJ1-1 | TRBV10-3 | NA | TGTGCCATCAGCGATGACAGGATGGAAGCTTTCTTT | CAISDDRMEAFF
NA | 14 | TRBJ2-7 | TRBV5-5 | NA | TGTGCCAGCAGCTTTAGGGACAACTCCTACGAGCAGTACTTC | CASSFRDNSYEQYF
NA | 19 | TRBJ2-5 | TRBV5-8 | NA | TGTGCCAGCAGCTTGGGACGGTTGACCGGGACCATGGGGGGAGAGACCCAGTACTTC | CASSLGRLTGTMGGETQYF
NA | 13 | TRBJ2-3 | TRBV6-5 | once | TGTGCCAGCAGTTACGCGGGTACAGATACGCAGTATTTT | CASSYAGTDTQYF
NA | 11 | TRBJ1-4 | TRBV19 | NA | TGTGCCAGTACCGCCGGCGGAAAACTGTTTTTT | CASTAGGKLFF
NA | 15 | TRBJ2-3 | TRBV7-6 | NA | TGTGCCAGCAGCTTAGCCTGGCTAGAAACAGATACGCAGTATTTT | CASSLAWLETDTQYF
NA | 15 | TRBJ1-2 | TRBV6-5 | once | TGTGCCAGCAGTTACCCCCGAACCGAGACATGCGGCTACACCTTC | CASSYPRTETCGYTF
TRBD2 | 15 | TRBJ2-7 | TRBV4-3 | few | TGCGCCAGCAGCCAAGAACTAGCGGGGAGCTGGGTGCAGTACTTC | CASSQELAGSWVQYF
TRBD1 | 16 | TRBJ1-4 | TRBV7-8 | NA | TGTGCCAGCAGCTCCTTACCGGGACAGAGTAATGAAAAACTGTTTTTT | CASSSLPGQSNEKLFF
NA | 13 | TRBJ2-7 | TRBV6-5 | NA | TGTGCCAGCAGTCCCCGGATAGGGGCCGAGCAGTACTTC | CASSPRIGAEQYF
TRBD1 | 17 | TRBJ1-3 | TRBV30 | NA | TGTGCCTGGAGGGCGGGACAGGGGGCCTACTCTGGAAACACCATATATTTT | CAWRAGQGAYSGNTIYF
TRBD1 | 15 | TRBJ1-5 | TRBV19 | once | TGTGCCAGTATGGGGGACAGGCTCCCCCATCAGCCCCAGCATTTT | CASMGDRLPHQPQHF
TRBD2 | 18 | TRBJ2-4 | TRBV2 | NA | TGTGCCAGCAGTGAAGGGGTGGGGGACTACTTAGCCAAAAACATTCAGTACTTC | CASSEGVGDYLAKNIQYF
TRBD2 | 15 | TRBJ2-3 | TRBV5-1 | NA | TGCGCCAGCAGCCAACCTCTAGCGGGGTCCGATACGCAGTATTTT | CASSQPLAGSDTQYF
TRBD1 | 14 | TRBJ2-1 | TRBV2 | NA | TGTGCCAGCAGGACCGGGACAGGGCACAATGAGCAGTTCTTC | CASRTGTGHNEQFF
NA | 14 | TRBJ2-7 | TRBV25-1 | NA | TGTGCCAGCAAAAAGCCGGGAGCCTCCTACGAGCAGTACTTC | CASKKPGASYEQYF
NA | 14 | TRBJ2-1 | TRBV6-6 | NA | TGTGCCAGCAGTTACCCGGACAGAGACAATGAGCAGTTCTTC | CASSYPDRDNEQFF
TRBD1 | 17 | TRBJ2-5 | TRBV7-6 | once | TGTGCCAGCACTATAACGAACCGGGACAGGGGAGGGGAGACCCAGTACTTC | CASTITNRDRGGETQYF